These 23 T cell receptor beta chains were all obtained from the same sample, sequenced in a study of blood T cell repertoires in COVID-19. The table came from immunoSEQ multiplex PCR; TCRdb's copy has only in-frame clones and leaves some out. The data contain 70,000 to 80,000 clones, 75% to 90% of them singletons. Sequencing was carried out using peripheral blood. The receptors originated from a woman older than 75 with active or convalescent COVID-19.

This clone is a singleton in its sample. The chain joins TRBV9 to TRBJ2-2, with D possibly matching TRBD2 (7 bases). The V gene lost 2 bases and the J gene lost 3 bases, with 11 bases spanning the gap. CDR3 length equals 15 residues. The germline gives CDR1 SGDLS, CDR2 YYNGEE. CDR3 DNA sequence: TGTGCCAGCAGCGTGCGAGGGGGGGACACCGGGGAGCTGTTTTTT. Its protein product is CASSVRGGDTGELFF. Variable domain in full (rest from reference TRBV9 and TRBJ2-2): DSGVTQTPKHLITATGQRVTLRCSPRSGDLSVYWYQQSLDQGLQFLIQYYNGEERAKGNILERFSAQQFPDLHSELNLSSLELGDSALYFCASSVRGGDTGELFFGEGSRLTVL.

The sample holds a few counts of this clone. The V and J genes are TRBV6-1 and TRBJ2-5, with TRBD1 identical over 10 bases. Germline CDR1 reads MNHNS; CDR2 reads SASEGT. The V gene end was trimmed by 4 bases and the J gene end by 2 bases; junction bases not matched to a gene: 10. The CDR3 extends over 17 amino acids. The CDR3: CASSGVGTGVGQETQYF. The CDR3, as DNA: TGTGCCAGCAGTGGGGTCGGGACAGGGGTAGGGCAAGAGACCCAGTACTTC.

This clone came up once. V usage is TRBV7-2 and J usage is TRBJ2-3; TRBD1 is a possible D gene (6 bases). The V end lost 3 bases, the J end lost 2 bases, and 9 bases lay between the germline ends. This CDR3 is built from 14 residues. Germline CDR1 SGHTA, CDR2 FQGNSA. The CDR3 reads CASSFTGITDTQYF. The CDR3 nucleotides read TGTGCCAGCAGCTTTACAGGGATCACAGATACGCAGTATTTT.

The CDR3 spells CASSLGGPKIDTQYF. The DNA of the CDR3 is TGTGCCAGCAGCTTAGGGGGGCCCAAGATAGATACGCAGTATTTT. The chain employs TRBV7-6 and TRBJ2-3; D is perhaps TRBD1 (6 bases). Per the germline V gene, CDR1 is SGHVS and CDR2 is FNYEAQ. The CDR3 is 15 residues long. Trimming removed 1 base at V and 5 bases at J, with 13 bases between.

The chain's CDR3 is CASSLTATNEKLFF. CDR3 nucleotides: TGTGCCAGCAGCTTGACAGCAACTAATGAAAAACTGTTTTTT. The rearrangement links TRBV5-6 to TRBJ1-4; D gene ambiguous. V was clipped by 1 base and J by 0 bases, with 4 bases between them. The CDR3 consists of 14 residues. From germline, CDR1 is SGHDT and CDR2 YYEEEE. Drawing the rest from reference TRBV5-6 and TRBJ1-4, the complete variable domain is DAGVTQSPTHLIKTRGQQVTLRCSPKSGHDTVSWYQQALGQGPQFIFQYYEEEERQRGNFPDRFSGHQFPNYSSELNVNALLLGDSALYLCASSLTATNEKLFFGSGTQLSVL.

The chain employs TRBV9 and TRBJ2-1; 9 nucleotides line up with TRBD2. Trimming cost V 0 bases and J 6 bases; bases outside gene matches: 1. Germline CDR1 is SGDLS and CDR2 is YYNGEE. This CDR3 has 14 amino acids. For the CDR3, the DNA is TGTGCCAGCAGCGTAGTTAGCGGGGGCAATGAGCAGTTCTTC. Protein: CASSVVSGGNEQFF.

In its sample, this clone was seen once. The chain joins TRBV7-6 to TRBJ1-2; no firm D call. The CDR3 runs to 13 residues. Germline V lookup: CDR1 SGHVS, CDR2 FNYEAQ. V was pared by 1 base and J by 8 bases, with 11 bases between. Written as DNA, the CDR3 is TGTGCCAGCAGCTTAGAGGAGCTGGTAGGCTACACCTTC. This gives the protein CASSLEELVGYTF.

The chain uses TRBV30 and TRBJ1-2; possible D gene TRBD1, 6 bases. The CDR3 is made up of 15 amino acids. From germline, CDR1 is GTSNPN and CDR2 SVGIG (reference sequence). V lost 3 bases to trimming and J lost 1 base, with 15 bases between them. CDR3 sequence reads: CAWRAQGFGNYGYTF. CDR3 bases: TGTGCCTGGAGAGCACAGGGATTTGGTAACTATGGCTACACCTTC. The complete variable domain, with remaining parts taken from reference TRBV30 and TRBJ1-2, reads SQTIHQWPATLVQPVGSPLSLECTVEGTSNPNLYWYRQAAGRGLQLLFYSVGIGQISSEVPQNLSASRPQDRQFILSSKKLLLSDSGFYLCAWRAQGFGNYGYTFGSGTRLTVV.

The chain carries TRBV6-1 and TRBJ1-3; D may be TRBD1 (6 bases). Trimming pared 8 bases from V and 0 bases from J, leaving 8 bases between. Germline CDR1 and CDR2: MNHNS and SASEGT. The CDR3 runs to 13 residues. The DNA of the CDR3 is TGTGCCAGCCAGGGGTTCTCTGGAAACACCATATATTTT. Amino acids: CASQGFSGNTIYF.

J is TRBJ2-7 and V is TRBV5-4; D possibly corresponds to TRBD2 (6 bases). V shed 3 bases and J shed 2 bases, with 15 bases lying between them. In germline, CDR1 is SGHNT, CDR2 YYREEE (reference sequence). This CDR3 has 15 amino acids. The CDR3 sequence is CASSSPGTRAYEQYF. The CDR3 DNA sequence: TGTGCCAGCAGCTCTCCCGGGACTCGCGCCTACGAGCAGTACTTC.

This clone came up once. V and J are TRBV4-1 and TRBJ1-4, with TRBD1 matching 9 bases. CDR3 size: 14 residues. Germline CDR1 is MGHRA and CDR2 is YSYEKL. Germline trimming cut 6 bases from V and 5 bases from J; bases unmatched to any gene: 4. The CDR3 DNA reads TGCGCCAGCAGGGACAGGGGAGGGAATGAAAAACTGTTTTTT. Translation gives CASRDRGGNEKLFF.

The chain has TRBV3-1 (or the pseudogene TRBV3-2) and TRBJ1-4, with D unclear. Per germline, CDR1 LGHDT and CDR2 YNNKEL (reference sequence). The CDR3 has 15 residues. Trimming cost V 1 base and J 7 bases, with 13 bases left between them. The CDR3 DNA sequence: TGTGCCAGCAGCCAAGTCTACATTGCGGGTGAAAAACTGTTTTTT. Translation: CASSQVYIAGEKLFF.

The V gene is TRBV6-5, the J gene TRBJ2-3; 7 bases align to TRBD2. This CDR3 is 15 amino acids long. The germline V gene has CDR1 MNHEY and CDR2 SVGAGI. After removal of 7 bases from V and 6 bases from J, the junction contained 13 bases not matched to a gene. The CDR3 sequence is CASTVRAAGVDTQYF. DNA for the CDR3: TGTGCCAGCACCGTCCGGGCGGCGGGGGTGGATACGCAGTATTTT.

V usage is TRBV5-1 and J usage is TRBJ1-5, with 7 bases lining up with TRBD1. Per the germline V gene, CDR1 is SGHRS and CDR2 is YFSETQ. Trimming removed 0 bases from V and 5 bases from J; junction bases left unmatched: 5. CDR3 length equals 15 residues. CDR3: CASSLGQGAYQPQHF. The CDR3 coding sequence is TGCGCCAGCAGCTTGGGACAGGGCGCCTATCAGCCCCAGCATTTT.

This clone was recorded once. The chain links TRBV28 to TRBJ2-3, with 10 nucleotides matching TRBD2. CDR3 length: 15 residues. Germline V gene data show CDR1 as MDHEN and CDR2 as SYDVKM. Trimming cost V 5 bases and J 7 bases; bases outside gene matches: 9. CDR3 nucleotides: TGTGCCAGCAGTGTCCAGCGGGGGGGAGGAAATACGCAGTATTTT. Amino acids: CASSVQRGGGNTQYF.

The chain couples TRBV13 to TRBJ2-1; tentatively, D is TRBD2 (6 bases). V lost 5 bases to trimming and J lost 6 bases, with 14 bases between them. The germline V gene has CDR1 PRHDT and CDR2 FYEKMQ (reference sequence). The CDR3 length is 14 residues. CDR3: CASSPRDFINEQFF. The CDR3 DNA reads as TGTGCCAGCAGCCCCCGGGACTTCATCAATGAGCAGTTCTTC.

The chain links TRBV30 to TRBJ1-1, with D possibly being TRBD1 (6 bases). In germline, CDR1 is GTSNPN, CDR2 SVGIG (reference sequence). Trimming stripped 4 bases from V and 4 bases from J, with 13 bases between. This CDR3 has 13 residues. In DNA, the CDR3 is TGTGCCTGGACTCAGGGGATCAGCACTGAAGCTTTCTTT. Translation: CAWTQGISTEAFF.

The CDR3 spells CASSRPLEGTRGNTIYF. The CDR3 bases are TGTGCCAGCAGCCGGCCCCTTGAGGGGACACGAGGAAACACCATATATTTT. This chain joins TRBV28 and TRBJ1-3, with D perhaps TRBD1 (6 bases). Trimming cost V 6 bases and J 4 bases, with 22 bases left between them. The CDR3 runs to 17 residues. The germline gives CDR1 MDHEN, CDR2 SYDVKM.

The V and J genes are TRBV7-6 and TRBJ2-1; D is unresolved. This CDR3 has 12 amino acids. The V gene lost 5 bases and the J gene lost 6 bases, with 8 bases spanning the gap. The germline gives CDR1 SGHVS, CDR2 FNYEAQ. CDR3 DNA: TGTGCCAGCAGCCGATCGGGCAATGAGCAGTTCTTC. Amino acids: CASSRSGNEQFF.

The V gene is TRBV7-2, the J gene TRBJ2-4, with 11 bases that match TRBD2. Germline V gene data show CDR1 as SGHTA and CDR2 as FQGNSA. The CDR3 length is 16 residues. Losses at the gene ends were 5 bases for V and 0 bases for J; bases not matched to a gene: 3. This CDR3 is CASSRSGGVAKNIQYF. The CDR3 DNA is TGTGCCAGCAGCCGTAGCGGGGGGGTAGCCAAAAACATTCAGTACTTC.

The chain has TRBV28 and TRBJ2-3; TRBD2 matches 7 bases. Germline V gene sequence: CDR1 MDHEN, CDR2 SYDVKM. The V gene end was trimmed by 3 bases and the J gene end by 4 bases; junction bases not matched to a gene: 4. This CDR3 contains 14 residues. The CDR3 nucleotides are TGTGCCAGCAGTTTTTCGGGGGGACCAGATACGCAGTATTTT. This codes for CASSFSGGPDTQYF.

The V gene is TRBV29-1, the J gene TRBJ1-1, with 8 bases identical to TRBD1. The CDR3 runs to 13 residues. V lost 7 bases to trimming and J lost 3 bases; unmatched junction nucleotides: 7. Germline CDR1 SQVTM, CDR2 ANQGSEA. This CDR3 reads CSGQGARDTEAFF. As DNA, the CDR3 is TGCAGCGGTCAGGGGGCGCGCGACACTGAAGCTTTCTTT.

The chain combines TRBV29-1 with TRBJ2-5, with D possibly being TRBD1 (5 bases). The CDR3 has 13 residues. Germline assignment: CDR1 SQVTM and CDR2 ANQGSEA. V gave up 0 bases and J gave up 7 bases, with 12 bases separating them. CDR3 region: CSVEDWGQGTQYF. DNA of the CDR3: TGCAGCGTTGAAGATTGGGGCCAGGGGACCCAGTACTTC.